These 28 T cell receptor beta chains share one sample of origin, sequenced in a study of a mutant IDH1 vaccine in newly diagnosed glioma (dated by TCRdb to the early 2020s). The library was produced with the immunoSEQ multiplex PCR assay. The table was pulled from immuneACCESS by TCRdb, which kept in-frame rearrangements only. Such tables lose some clones; where checked, under half of the loss comes from unresolved V genes, and the rest has no known cause. The sample table holds about 56,000 clones, of which approximately 71% were seen once. Approximately 5.3% of the sample is in the top ten clones. Which antigens these TCRs recognize remains unknown. In the paper's terms, the time point label means: week 47, end of study. A 20-mer mutant IDH1 peptide at 300 micrograms in Montanide made up each vaccine dose, which was injected subcutaneously together with topical imiquimod. The specimen comprised PBMCs, sampled from a glioma patient whose treatment included an IDH1 peptide vaccine. Source of these receptors: a man aged 50-60 years with glioma.

This chain joins TRBV14 and TRBJ1-5; possibly TRBD1 for D (5 bases). There are 14 residues in the CDR3. Deletions cut 3 bases from V and 2 bases from J, with 8 bases between. The V gene's germline CDR1 is SGHDN and CDR2 FVKESK. CDR3: CASSHGGGNQPQHF. The CDR3 region has the DNA TGTGCCAGCAGCCATGGGGGAGGCAATCAGCCCCAGCATTTT.

This clone was seen once. This CDR3 reads CASIGRQGPNEQYF. The CDR3 nucleotides are TGTGCCAGCATTGGGCGACAGGGTCCCAACGAGCAGTACTTC. The gene calls are TRBV28 and TRBJ2-7; 7 bases fit TRBD1. The CDR3 is made up of 14 amino acids. Trimming at V came to 7 bases and at J to 5 bases, leaving 11 bases not matched to a gene. Germline V gives CDR1 MDHEN, CDR2 SYDVKM.

The V call is TRBV18, the J call TRBJ1-1; 10 bases align to TRBD1. The V gene end was trimmed by 3 bases and the J gene end by 4 bases; junction bases not matched to a gene: 8. This CDR3 is built from 16 residues. The germline CDR1 and CDR2 sequences are KGHSH and LQKENI. CDR3 nucleotides: TGTGCCAGCTCACCTCCGACAGGGGGCTTGGGCACTGAAGCTTTCTTT. Its translation is CASSPPTGGLGTEAFF.

This chain joins TRBV2 and TRBJ2-7, with TRBD1 matching 7 bases. The CDR3 runs to 12 residues. The V gene's germline CDR1 is SNHLY and CDR2 FYNNEI. Trimming at V came to 8 bases and at J to 3 bases, leaving 4 bases not matched to a gene. CDR3 sequence (DNA): TGTGCCAGCGAACGACAGGGCTACGAGCAGTACTTC. As protein: CASERQGYEQYF.

The chain couples TRBV7-8 to TRBJ2-7; D is ambiguous. The CDR3 loop spans 13 amino acids. Trimming removed 3 bases at V and 0 bases at J, with 6 bases between. Germline assignment: CDR1 SGHVS and CDR2 FQNEAQ. The CDR3 DNA reads as TGTGCCAGCAGCTTTAGTAGCTCCTACGAGCAGTACTTC. As protein: CASSFSSSYEQYF. Complete variable domain (other parts from reference TRBV7-8 and TRBJ2-7): GAGVSQSPRYKVAKRGQDVALRCDPISGHVSLFWYQQALGQGPEFLTYFQNEAQLDKSGLPSDRFFAERPEGSVSTLKIQRTQQEDSAVYLCASSFSSSYEQYFGPGTRLTVT.

This CDR3 reads CASGGQGMSNEQFF. The CDR3 bases are TGCGCCAGCGGAGGACAGGGGATGTCGAATGAGCAGTTCTTC. This chain uses TRBV5-1 with TRBJ2-1, with TRBD1 matching over 9 bases. The ends lost 7 bases at V and 7 bases at J; junction bases unmatched: 9. The CDR3 is made up of 14 amino acids. Germline-derived CDR1 and CDR2 are SGHRS and YFSETQ.

This rearrangement joins TRBV4-3 to TRBJ1-5; 7 nucleotides align to TRBD1. J was trimmed by 6 bases and V by 0 bases; bases with no gene match: 8. Germline CDR1 reads LGHNA; CDR2 reads YSLEER. The CDR3 runs to 16 residues. The CDR3: CASSQDLGTVGQPQHF. The CDR3 DNA sequence: TGCGCCAGCAGCCAAGATCTAGGGACAGTAGGTCAGCCCCAGCATTTT.

The CDR3 region has the DNA TGCGCCAGCAGCCCCCAAGGTCCGGAGTTCGGACAGGGGGTGAATGGCTACACCTTC. Protein: CASSPQGPEFGQGVNGYTF. This chain connects TRBV4-1 to TRBJ1-2, with TRBD1 identical over 10 bases. CDR3 length equals 19 residues. Germline assignment: CDR1 MGHRA and CDR2 YSYEKL. With V trimmed by 4 bases and J by 6 bases, 20 bases remained unmatched.

The rearrangement joins TRBV5-1 to TRBJ1-1, with a possible D match to TRBD1 (6 bases). Trimming cost V 3 bases and J 3 bases, with 18 bases left between them. The CDR3 sequence is 16 residues long. Per the germline V gene, CDR1 is SGHRS and CDR2 is YFSETQ. The CDR3 nucleotides read TGCGCCAGCAGCTGGATGACAGGTAACCTGGACACTGAAGCTTTCTTT. Protein sequence: CASSWMTGNLDTEAFF.

This clone was picked up a small number of times. The chain's CDR3 is CSASAGHEQYF. Here the CDR3 DNA reads TGCAGTGCTAGTGCGGGCCACGAGCAGTACTTC. This chain joins TRBV20-1 and TRBJ2-7; D perhaps matches TRBD2 (5 bases). This CDR3 is 11 amino acids long. V lost 3 bases and J 5 bases, leaving 8 bases between the germline ends. The V gene's germline CDR1 is DFQATT and CDR2 SNEGSKA (reference sequence).

The chain has TRBV27 and TRBJ1-5; 7 bases match TRBD1. CDR1 is MNHEY, CDR2 SMNVEV, per germline (reference sequence). The CDR3 is made up of 12 amino acids. CDR3 sequence reads: CATGDGSQPQHF. In DNA form, the CDR3 reads TGTGCTACAGGGGATGGGAGTCAGCCCCAGCATTTT.

This rearrangement joins TRBV7-9 to TRBJ2-7; 7 bases are shared with TRBD1. The CDR3 has 15 residues. The J segment lost 5 bases and the V segment lost 5 bases, leaving 12 bases of the junction unmatched. CDR1 and CDR2 from the germline V gene are SEHNR and FQNEAQ (reference sequence). CDR3 loop: CASSPRTGTNDEQYF. The DNA of the CDR3 is TGTGCCAGCAGCCCGAGGACAGGTACCAACGACGAGCAGTACTTC.

The count of this clone is one. The V call is TRBV7-8, the J call TRBJ1-2; 9 bases fit TRBD1. CDR3 size: 16 residues. V was clipped by 2 bases and J by 3 bases; unmatched bases: 7. Germline V gene sequence: CDR1 SGHVS, CDR2 FQNEAQ. CDR3 sequence: CASSLSRDREYYGYTF. The CDR3 DNA reads as TGTGCCAGCAGCTTATCCCGGGACAGGGAATACTATGGCTACACCTTC.

V is TRBV30 and J is TRBJ2-7; TRBD2 is a possible D gene (5 bases). Trimming removed 0 bases at V and 7 bases at J, with 16 bases between. Germline lookup yields CDR1 GTSNPN and CDR2 SVGIG (reference sequence). The CDR3 sequence is 14 residues long. CDR3 in DNA: TGTGCCTGGAGTGTAGACCGCAACGAGGGTGAGCAGTACTTC. This encodes CAWSVDRNEGEQYF.

In its sample, this clone was seen once. J is TRBJ2-3 and V is TRBV19, with unresolved D. Germline CDR1 LNHDA, CDR2 SQIVND (reference sequence). The CDR3 is 13 amino acids. Trimming left V 3 bases short and J 1 base short, with 5 bases between. The CDR3 loop reads CASSISRTDTQYF. The CDR3 DNA reads as TGTGCCAGTAGTATCTCTCGCACAGATACGCAGTATTTT.

The chain couples TRBV5-5 to TRBJ1-5; tentative D call: TRBD1 (6 bases). The V end lost 4 bases, the J end lost 2 bases, and 13 bases lay between the germline ends. This CDR3 is built from 15 residues. CDR1 SGHKS and CDR2 YYEKEE come from the germline V gene (reference sequence). The CDR3 sequence is CASSILAGGNQPQHF. The CDR3 nucleotides read TGTGCCAGCAGCATACTAGCAGGGGGCAATCAGCCCCAGCATTTT.

This clone has only a few counts. CDR3 DNA sequence: TGTGCCTGGACCCGAGACAAAACCTCTGGAAACACCATATATTTT. Protein product: CAWTRDKTSGNTIYF. The chain is built from TRBV30 and TRBJ1-3; the D is unclear. Germline CDR1 and CDR2: GTSNPN and SVGIG (reference sequence). Trimming left V 4 bases short and J 0 bases short, with 13 bases between. The CDR3 has 15 residues.

CDR3 in amino acids: CATLGRLNTGELFF. In DNA, the CDR3 is TGTGCCACACTGGGGAGATTGAACACCGGGGAGCTGTTTTTT. The chain recombines TRBV6-5 with TRBJ2-2, with D possibly matching TRBD2 (5 bases). There are 14 residues in the CDR3. Germline lookup yields CDR1 MNHEY and CDR2 SVGAGI. V lost 10 bases, J lost 1 base, and 13 bases lay in between.

V gene TRBV29-1 combines with J gene TRBJ1-2, with D maybe TRBD1 (5 bases). The germline V gene has CDR1 SQVTM and CDR2 ANQGSEA. The CDR3 is made up of 14 amino acids. Trimming removed 6 bases at V and 0 bases at J, with 14 bases between. The CDR3 loop is CSVAVGRANYGYTF. The CDR3 bases are TGCAGCGTGGCGGTGGGCAGGGCTAACTATGGCTACACCTTC.

This clone is medium-sized by share. J is TRBJ1-2 and V is TRBV7-9; D is unclear. Germline loops: CDR1 SEHNR, CDR2 FQNEAQ (reference sequence). V lost 4 bases to trimming and J lost 2 bases, with 8 bases between them. The CDR3 is 13 amino acids. This chain's CDR3 is CASSSGRNYGYTF. The CDR3 region has the DNA TGTGCCAGCAGCTCCGGACGGAACTATGGCTACACCTTC.

V gene TRBV6-1 combines with J gene TRBJ1-2, with 7 bases matching TRBD1. CDR1 is MNHNS, CDR2 SASEGT, per germline. J gave up 6 bases and V 1 base, and 11 bases lay outside the gene matches. This CDR3 has 16 residues. The CDR3 is CASSEGSGTARDGYTF. Written as DNA, the CDR3 is TGTGCCAGCAGTGAAGGTAGTGGGACAGCTAGAGATGGCTACACCTTC.

The V gene is TRBV7-8, the J gene TRBJ2-6; D remains unclear. From germline, CDR1 is SGHVS and CDR2 FQNEAQ. This CDR3 comprises 15 residues. Deletions cut 2 bases from V and 2 bases from J, with 7 bases between. This CDR3 is CASSLRATGANVLTF. The CDR3 DNA follows: TGTGCCAGCAGCTTAAGGGCAACTGGGGCCAACGTCCTGACTTTC. The full variable domain, with the rest looked up from reference TRBV7-8 and TRBJ2-6, is GAGVSQSPRYKVAKRGQDVALRCDPISGHVSLFWYQQALGQGPEFLTYFQNEAQLDKSGLPSDRFFAERPEGSVSTLKIQRTQQEDSAVYLCASSLRATGANVLTFGAGSRLTVL.

A single count supports this clone. In DNA, the CDR3 is TGTGCCAGCAGCTTAACTAGCGGGGGGGCTGACGAGCAGTACTTC. This encodes CASSLTSGGADEQYF. The chain couples TRBV7-9 to TRBJ2-7, with 13 nucleotides matching TRBD2. The CDR3 consists of 15 residues. V lost 2 bases and J lost 5; bases outside the gene matches: 3. From germline, CDR1 is SEHNR and CDR2 FQNEAQ (reference sequence).

V gene TRBV20-1 combines with J gene TRBJ1-2, with D possibly TRBD1 on 6 matching bases. Trimming cost V 5 bases and J 8 bases, with 12 bases left between them. The CDR3 covers 11 residues. CDR1 is DFQATT and CDR2 is SNEGSKA in the germline V gene (reference sequence). The CDR3 DNA sequence: TGCAGTGCTTCTTACAGGGACGGCTACACCTTC. Protein product: CSASYRDGYTF.

The chain joins TRBV7-9 to TRBJ1-5; no firm D call. The CDR3 sequence is 12 residues long. Trimming took off 2 bases at V and 5 bases at J, with 4 bases between the two ends. From germline, CDR1 is SEHNR and CDR2 FQNEAQ (reference sequence). The CDR3 is CASSLRDQPQHF. DNA of the CDR3: TGTGCCAGCAGCTTACGGGATCAGCCCCAGCATTTT.

The J gene is TRBJ1-1, the V gene TRBV14; D unclear. Germline V gene lookup returns CDR1 SGHDN and CDR2 FVKESK. V was shortened by 1 base and J by 4 bases, with 4 bases between the two germline ends. The CDR3 is 12 residues long. As DNA, the CDR3 is TGTGCCAGCAGCCAAGCCGGCACTGAAGCTTTCTTT. Its translation: CASSQAGTEAFF.

The table lists this clone with a few counts. The chain recombines TRBV20-1 with TRBJ1-5; the D is unclear. This CDR3 contains 11 residues. Germline CDR1 and CDR2: DFQATT and SNEGSKA (reference sequence). V was trimmed by 1 base and J by 7 bases, leaving 5 bases between them. The CDR3 sequence: CSARVGQPQHF. DNA of the CDR3: TGCAGTGCTAGAGTGGGACAGCCCCAGCATTTT.

The chain has TRBV10-3 and TRBJ2-1; 10 nucleotides match TRBD2. Per germline, CDR1 ENHRY and CDR2 SYGVKD. Trimming removed 8 bases from V and 6 bases from J; junction bases left unmatched: 4. The CDR3 has 13 amino acids. The CDR3 DNA reads TGTGCCATCGGGCTAGCGGGGGCCAATGAGCAGTTCTTC. It yields the protein CAIGLAGANEQFF.